This T cell receptor beta chain was recorded in a study of shared clonotypes between healthy human individuals. Overall study results and limits: About 5% of naive CD4 clonotypes were shared across a handful of donors.

Samples underwent the assay at deep level. TCRdb's table, derived via immunoSEQ multiplex PCR, lists solely in-frame clones and lacks some. Of some 2.1 million clones in the sample, about 94% were seen once. CD45RO negativity and positive selection for CCR7 defined naive CD8 cells, a population that excluded terminally differentiated effector memory CD45RA+ cells. Donors, healthy HIV-negative adults, lacked recent acute infections or vaccinations. With respect to this clone: As yet, its antigen is unknown.

Sequencing input: naive CD8+ T cells sorted from blood. The source is a man younger than 30 in good health.

This CDR3 reads CASSDSGQLTF. Here the CDR3 DNA reads TGTGCCAGCAGTGACTCGGGACAACTGACCTTC. The chain combines TRBV6-4 with TRBJ1-2, with D possibly being TRBD1 (6 bases). CDR3 size: 11 residues. V was clipped by 0 bases and J by 14 bases, with 10 bases between them. Per the germline V gene, CDR1 is MRHNA and CDR2 is SNTAGT.